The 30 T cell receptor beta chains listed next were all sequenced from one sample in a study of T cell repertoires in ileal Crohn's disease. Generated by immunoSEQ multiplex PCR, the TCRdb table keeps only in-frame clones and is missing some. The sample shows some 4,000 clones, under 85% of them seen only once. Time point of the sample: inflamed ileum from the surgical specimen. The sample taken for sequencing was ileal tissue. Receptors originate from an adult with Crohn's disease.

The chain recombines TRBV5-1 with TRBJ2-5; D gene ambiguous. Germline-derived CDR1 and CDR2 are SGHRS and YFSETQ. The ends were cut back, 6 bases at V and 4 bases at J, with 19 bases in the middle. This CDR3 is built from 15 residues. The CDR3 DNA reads TGCGCCAGCACAATGGGCGACCCCCTGGCAGAGACCCAGTACTTC. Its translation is CASTMGDPLAETQYF. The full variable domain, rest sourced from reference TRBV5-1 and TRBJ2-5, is KAGVTQTPRYLIKTRGQQVTLSCSPISGHRSVSWYQQTPGQGLQFLFEYFSETQRNKGNFPGRFSGRQFSNSRSEMNVSTLELGDSALYLCASTMGDPLAETQYFGPGTRLLVL.

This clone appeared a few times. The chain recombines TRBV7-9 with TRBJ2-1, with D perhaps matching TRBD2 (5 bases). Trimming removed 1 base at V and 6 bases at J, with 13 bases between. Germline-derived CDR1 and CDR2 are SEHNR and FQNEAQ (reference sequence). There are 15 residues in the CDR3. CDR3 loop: CASSLERTPANEQFF. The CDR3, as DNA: TGTGCCAGCAGCTTAGAACGGACTCCCGCCAATGAGCAGTTCTTC.

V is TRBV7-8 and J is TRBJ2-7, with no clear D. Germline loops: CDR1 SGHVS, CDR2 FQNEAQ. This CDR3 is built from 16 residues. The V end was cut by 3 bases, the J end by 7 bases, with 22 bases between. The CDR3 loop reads CASSLKSPGASREQYF. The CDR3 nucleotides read TGTGCCAGCAGCTTGAAGTCACCTGGTGCTAGTCGGGAGCAGTACTTC.

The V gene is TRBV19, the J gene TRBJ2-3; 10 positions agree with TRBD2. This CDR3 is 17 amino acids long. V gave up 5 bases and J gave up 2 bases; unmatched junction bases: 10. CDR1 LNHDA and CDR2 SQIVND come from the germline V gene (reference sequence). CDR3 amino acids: CASSPSLSGGNTDTQYF. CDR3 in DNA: TGTGCCAGTAGTCCTTCTCTTAGCGGGGGGAACACAGATACGCAGTATTTT.

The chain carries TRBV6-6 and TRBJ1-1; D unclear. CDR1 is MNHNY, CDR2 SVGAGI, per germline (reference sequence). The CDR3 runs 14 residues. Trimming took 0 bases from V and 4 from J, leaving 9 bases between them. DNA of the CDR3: TGTGCCAGCAGTTACTCGATAGGTGGCACTGAAGCTTTCTTT. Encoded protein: CASSYSIGGTEAFF.

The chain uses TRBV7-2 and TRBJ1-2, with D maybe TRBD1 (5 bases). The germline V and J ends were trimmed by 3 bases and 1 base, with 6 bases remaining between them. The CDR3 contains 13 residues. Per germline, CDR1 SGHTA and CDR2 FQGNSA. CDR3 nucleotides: TGTGCCAGCAGCTTCGACAGTAACTATGGCTACACCTTC. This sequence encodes CASSFDSNYGYTF.

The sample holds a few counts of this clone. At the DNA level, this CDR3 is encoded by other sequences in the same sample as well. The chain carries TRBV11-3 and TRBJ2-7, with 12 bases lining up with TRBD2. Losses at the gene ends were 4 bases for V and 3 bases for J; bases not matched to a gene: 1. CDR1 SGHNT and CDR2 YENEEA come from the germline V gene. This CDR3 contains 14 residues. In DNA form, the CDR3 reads TGTGCCAGCAGCTCGGGACTAGCGGGCTACGAGCAGTACTTC. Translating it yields CASSSGLAGYEQYF.

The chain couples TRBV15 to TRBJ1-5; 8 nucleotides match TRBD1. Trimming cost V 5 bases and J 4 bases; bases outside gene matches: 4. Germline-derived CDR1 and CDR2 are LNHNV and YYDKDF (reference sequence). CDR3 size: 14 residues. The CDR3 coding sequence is TGTGCCACCAGCCTCGACAGGGGAAATCAGCCCCAGCATTTT. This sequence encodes CATSLDRGNQPQHF.

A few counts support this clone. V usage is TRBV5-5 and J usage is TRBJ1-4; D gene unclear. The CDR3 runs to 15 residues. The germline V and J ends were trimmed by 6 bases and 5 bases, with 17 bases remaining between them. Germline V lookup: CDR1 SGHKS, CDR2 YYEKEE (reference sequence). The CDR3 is CASTNEGVENEKLFF. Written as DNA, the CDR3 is TGTGCCAGCACCAATGAGGGAGTAGAGAATGAAAAACTGTTTTTT.

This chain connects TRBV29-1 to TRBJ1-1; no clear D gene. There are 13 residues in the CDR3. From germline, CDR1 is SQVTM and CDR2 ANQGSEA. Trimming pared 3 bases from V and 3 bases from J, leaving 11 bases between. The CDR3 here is CSVDKPEDTEAFF. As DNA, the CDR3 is TGCAGCGTTGATAAACCGGAGGACACTGAAGCTTTCTTT. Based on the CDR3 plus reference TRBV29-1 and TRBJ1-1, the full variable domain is SAVISQKPSRDICQRGTSLTIQCQVDSQVTMMFWYRQQPGQSLTLIATANQGSEATYESGFVIDKFPISRPNLTFSTLTVSNMSPEDSSIYLCSVDKPEDTEAFFGQGTRLTVV.

CDR3 region: CASSHRRGAAGDTQYF. CDR3 nucleotides: TGTGCCAGCAGTCACCGCCGGGGGGCAGCGGGGGATACGCAGTATTTT. The J gene is TRBJ2-3, the V gene TRBV27; tentatively, D is TRBD2 (7 bases). V was shortened by 5 bases and J by 6 bases, with 21 bases between the two germline ends. Per the germline V gene, CDR1 is MNHEY and CDR2 is SMNVEV (reference sequence). CDR3 length: 16 residues.

CDR3 bases: TGCGCCAGCAGCTGGCCCGGACAGAACCACTATGGCTACACCTTC. Its protein product is CASSWPGQNHYGYTF. The chain couples TRBV4-1 to TRBJ1-2; a possible D gene is TRBD1 (6 bases). Germline V gene data show CDR1 as MGHRA and CDR2 as YSYEKL. This CDR3 contains 15 residues. Trimming removed 5 bases from V and 3 bases from J, with 16 bases in between.

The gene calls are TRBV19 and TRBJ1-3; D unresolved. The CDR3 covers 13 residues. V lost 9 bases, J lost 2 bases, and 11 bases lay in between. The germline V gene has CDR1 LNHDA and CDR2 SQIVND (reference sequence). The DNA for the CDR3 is TGTGCCAGCGGCGAGGCTCCTGGAAACACCATATATTTT. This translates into CASGEAPGNTIYF.

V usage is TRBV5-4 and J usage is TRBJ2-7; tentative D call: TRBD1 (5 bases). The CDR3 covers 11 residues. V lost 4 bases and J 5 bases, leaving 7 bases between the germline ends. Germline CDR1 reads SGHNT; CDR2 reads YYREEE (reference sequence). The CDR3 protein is CASSQDNEQYF. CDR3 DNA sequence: TGTGCCAGCAGCCAGGACAACGAGCAGTACTTC.

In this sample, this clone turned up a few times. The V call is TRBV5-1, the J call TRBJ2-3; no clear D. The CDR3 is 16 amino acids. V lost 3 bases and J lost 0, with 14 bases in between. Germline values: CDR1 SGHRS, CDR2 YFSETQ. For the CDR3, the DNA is TGCGCCAGCAGCTCCGGTCTAGGGAAAAGCACAGATACGCAGTATTTT. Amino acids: CASSSGLGKSTDTQYF.

CDR3 sequence reads: CASSYGQGTYEQYF. CDR3 bases: TGTGCCAGCAGCTATGGACAGGGGACCTACGAGCAGTACTTC. The chain employs TRBV7-2 and TRBJ2-7; 9 bases map to TRBD1. Looked up from germline, CDR1 is SGHTA and CDR2 is FQGNSA. The trim removed 4 bases at V and 2 bases at J, leaving 3 bases unmatched. The CDR3 is made up of 14 amino acids.

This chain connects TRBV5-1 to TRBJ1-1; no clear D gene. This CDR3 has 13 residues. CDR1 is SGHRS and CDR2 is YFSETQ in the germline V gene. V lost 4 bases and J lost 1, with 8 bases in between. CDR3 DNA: TGCGCCAGCAGCCTACGACCGAACACTGAAGCTTTCTTT. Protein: CASSLRPNTEAFF.

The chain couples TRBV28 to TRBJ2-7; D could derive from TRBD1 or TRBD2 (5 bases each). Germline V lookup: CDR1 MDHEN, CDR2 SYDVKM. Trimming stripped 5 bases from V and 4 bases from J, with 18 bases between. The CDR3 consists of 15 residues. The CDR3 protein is CASSELGRQIYEQYF. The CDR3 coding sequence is TGTGCCAGCAGTGAACTGGGACGGCAAATTTACGAGCAGTACTTC.

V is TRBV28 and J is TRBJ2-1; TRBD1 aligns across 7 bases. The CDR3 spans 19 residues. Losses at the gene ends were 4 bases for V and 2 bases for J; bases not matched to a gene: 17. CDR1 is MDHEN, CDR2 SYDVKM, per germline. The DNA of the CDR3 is TGTGCCAGCAGTTCCGCCTTTGAGGGGGCCAGGGGAGCCTACAATGAGCAGTTCTTC. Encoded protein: CASSSAFEGARGAYNEQFF.

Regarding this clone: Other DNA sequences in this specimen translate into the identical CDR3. In nucleotides, the CDR3 is TGTGCCAGCAGCTTAGACGGCGGGAGCTCCTACAATGAGCAGTTCTTC. Protein: CASSLDGGSSYNEQFF. This rearrangement joins TRBV7-2 to TRBJ2-1, with 7 bases matching TRBD2. The CDR3 loop spans 16 amino acids. Germline CDR1 is SGHTA and CDR2 is FQGNSA. V trimming: 1 base; J trimming: 0 bases; junction bases outside the gene matches: 3.

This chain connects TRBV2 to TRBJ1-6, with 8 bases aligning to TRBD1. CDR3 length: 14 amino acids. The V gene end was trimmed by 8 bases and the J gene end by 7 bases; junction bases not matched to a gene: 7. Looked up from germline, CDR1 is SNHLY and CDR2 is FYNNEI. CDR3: CASGQGAKNSPLHF. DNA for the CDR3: TGTGCCAGCGGCCAGGGGGCTAAGAATTCACCCCTCCACTTT.

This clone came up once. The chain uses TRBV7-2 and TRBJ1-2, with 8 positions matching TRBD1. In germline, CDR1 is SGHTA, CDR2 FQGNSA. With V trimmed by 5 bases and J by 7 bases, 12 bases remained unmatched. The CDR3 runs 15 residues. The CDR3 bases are TGTGCCAGCAGCACCTATCAGGACAGGGCTAGTGGCTACACCTTC. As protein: CASSTYQDRASGYTF.

The CDR3 protein is CASSLDGRAAGELFF. DNA of the CDR3: TGTGCCAGCAGCTTAGACGGGAGGGCCGCCGGGGAGCTGTTTTTT. This chain links TRBV7-2 with TRBJ2-2; TRBD2 matches 8 bases. Germline-derived CDR1 and CDR2 are SGHTA and FQGNSA. The CDR3 has 15 residues. The J segment lost 6 bases and the V segment lost 1 base, leaving 4 bases of the junction unmatched. The variable domain in full, with the rest retrieved from reference TRBV7-2 and TRBJ2-2, is GAGVSQSPSNKVTEKGKDVELRCDPISGHTALYWYRQSLGQGLEFLIYFQGNSAPDKSGLPSDRFSAERTGGSVSTLTIQRTQQEDSAVYLCASSLDGRAAGELFFGEGSRLTVL.

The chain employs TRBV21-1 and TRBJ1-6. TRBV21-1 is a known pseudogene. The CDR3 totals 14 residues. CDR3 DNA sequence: TGTGCCAGCAGCAAAGGATGCGGTTGTTCACCCCTCCACTTT. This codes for CASSKGCGCSPLHF.

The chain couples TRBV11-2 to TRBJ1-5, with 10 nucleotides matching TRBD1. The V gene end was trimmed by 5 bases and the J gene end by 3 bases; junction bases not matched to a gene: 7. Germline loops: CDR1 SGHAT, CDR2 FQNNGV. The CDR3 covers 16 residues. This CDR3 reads CASSVGQGGVNQPQHF. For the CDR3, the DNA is TGTGCCAGCAGCGTCGGACAGGGGGGTGTCAATCAGCCCCAGCATTTT.

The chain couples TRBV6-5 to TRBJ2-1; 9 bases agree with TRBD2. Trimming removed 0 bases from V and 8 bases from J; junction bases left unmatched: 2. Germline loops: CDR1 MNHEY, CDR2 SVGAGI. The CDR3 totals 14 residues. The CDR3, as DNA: TGTGCCAGCAGTTACTCGGGCGGGGGGGATGAGCAGTTCTTC. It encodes CASSYSGGGDEQFF.

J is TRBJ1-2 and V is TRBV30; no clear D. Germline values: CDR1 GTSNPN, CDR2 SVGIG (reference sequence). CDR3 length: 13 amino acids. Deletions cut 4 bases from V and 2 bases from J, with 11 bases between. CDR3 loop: CAWTRGSNYGYTF. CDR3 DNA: TGTGCCTGGACCCGGGGATCAAACTATGGCTACACCTTC.

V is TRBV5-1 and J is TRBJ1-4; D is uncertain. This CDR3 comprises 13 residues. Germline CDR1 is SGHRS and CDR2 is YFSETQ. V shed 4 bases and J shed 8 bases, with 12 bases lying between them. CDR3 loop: CASSPSRGEKLFF. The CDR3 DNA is TGCGCCAGCAGCCCAAGCCGGGGAGAAAAACTGTTTTTT. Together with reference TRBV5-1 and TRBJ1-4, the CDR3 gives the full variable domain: KAGVTQTPRYLIKTRGQQVTLSCSPISGHRSVSWYQQTPGQGLQFLFEYFSETQRNKGNFPGRFSGRQFSNSRSEMNVSTLELGDSALYLCASSPSRGEKLFFGSGTQLSVL.

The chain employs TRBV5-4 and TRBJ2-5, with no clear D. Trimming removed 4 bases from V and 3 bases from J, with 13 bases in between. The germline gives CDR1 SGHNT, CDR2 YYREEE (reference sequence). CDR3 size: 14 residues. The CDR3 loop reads CASSPEGRKETQYF. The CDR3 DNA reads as TGTGCCAGCAGCCCTGAAGGTAGAAAAGAGACCCAGTACTTC.

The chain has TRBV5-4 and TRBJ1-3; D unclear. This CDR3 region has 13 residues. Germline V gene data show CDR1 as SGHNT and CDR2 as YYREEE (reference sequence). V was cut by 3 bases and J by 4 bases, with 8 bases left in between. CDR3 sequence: CASSSPPGNTIYF. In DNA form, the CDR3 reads TGTGCCAGCAGCTCCCCCCCCGGAAACACCATATATTTT.